This record concerns one T cell receptor beta chain sequence. As yet, its antigen is unknown. The data are from a study of STAT5B mutations in CD4+ large granular lymphocyte leukemia. As for the study in general: The CDR3 'QG' motif was associated with a particular HLA allele among healthy donors. Overall study findings and caveats: TRBV06-family usage was enriched in top patient clones (8/27) versus controls (2/35).

Healthy controls were blood donor buffy coats. Germline-derived CDR1 and CDR2 are SEHNR and FQNEAQ (reference sequence). This CDR3 comprises 15 residues. V was pared by 2 bases and J by 4 bases, with 7 bases of the junction left unmatched. Sequencing was at survey level. Method: immunoSEQ multiplex PCR; TCRdb's copy keeps in-frame clones and lacks some. The sample lists some 45,000 clones, 65% to 90% occurring once. Sequenced: CD4+ T cells from blood buffy coats. The receptor's source is a human donor in good health. The chain has TRBV7-9 and TRBJ1-1; TRBD1 matches at 7 bases. CDR3 nucleotide sequence: TGTGCCAGCAGCTTAAGGGGGCATTTGGGCACTGAAGCTTTCTTT. Protein: CASSLRGHLGTEAFF.